This TCR beta chain was obtained from a study of blood T cell repertoires in COVID-19. This table comes from immunoSEQ multiplex PCR, and its TCRdb copy is limited to in-frame clones, with some not included. The table lists over 250,000 clones, around 89% of them singletons, with around 10% in the top ten. The receptor was isolated from a man in his forties or fifties who had recovered from COVID-19. Sequenced: PBMCs or T cells enriched from blood (not recorded which).

CDR3 in DNA: TGTGCCAGCAGTTTACTAGCGGGAGCTGGGGAGCAGTACTTC. Protein: CASSLLAGAGEQYF. The rearrangement uses TRBV28 and TRBJ2-7, with 10 bases matching TRBD2. The CDR3 runs to 14 residues. Germline values: CDR1 MDHEN, CDR2 SYDVKM. V was pared by 2 bases and J by 7 bases, with 5 bases of the junction left unmatched. Looking up the rest from reference TRBV28 and TRBJ2-7 gives the full variable domain: DVKVTQSSRYLVKRTGEKVFLECVQDMDHENMFWYRQDPGLGLRLIYFSYDVKMKEKGDIPEGYSVSREKKERFSLILESASTNQTSMYLCASSLLAGAGEQYFGPGTRLTVT.